The rows below give T cell receptor beta chains drawn from one sample of a study of CD8 T cells in Susac syndrome. TCRdb itself ran the immunoSEQ multiplex PCR reads through MiXCR, one entry per CDR3 protein. The sample records 180,000 or so distinct CDR3 sequences, approximately 95% being singletons. Sequencing input: CD4+ T cells from PBMCs. All receptors come from a human donor in good health. CDR3s include the opening cysteine and the closing phenylalanine or tryptophan. The D gene is left open where the match is weak. Rows may omit the clone size; those that give it use once, few, many or a size class.

abundance: .; d_gene: .; v_gene: TRBV20-1; j_gene: TRBJ2-5; CDR3aa: CSAPKKETQYF
abundance: .; d_gene: .; v_gene: TRBV30; j_gene: TRBJ2-1; CDR3aa: CAWSVNLGSEPFF
abundance: once; d_gene: TRBD2; v_gene: TRBV4-3; j_gene: TRBJ2-7; CDR3aa: CASSQESGGSYEQYF
abundance: .; d_gene: TRBD1; v_gene: TRBV6-2/TRBV6-3; j_gene: TRBJ2-1; CDR3aa: CASSPQGAEQFF
abundance: .; d_gene: .; v_gene: TRBV29-1; j_gene: TRBJ2-3; CDR3aa: CSVDDRSTQYF
abundance: .; d_gene: TRBD1; v_gene: TRBV20-1; j_gene: TRBJ2-7; CDR3aa: CSAETGFYEQYF
abundance: .; d_gene: .; v_gene: TRBV20-1; j_gene: TRBJ2-5; CDR3aa: CSARVSLAQETQYF
abundance: .; d_gene: .; v_gene: TRBV7-2; j_gene: TRBJ2-1; CDR3aa: CASSLSTVYNEQFF
abundance: .; d_gene: TRBD1; v_gene: TRBV30; j_gene: TRBJ2-5; CDR3aa: CAWSRTGGMFQETQYF
abundance: .; d_gene: TRBD1; v_gene: TRBV28; j_gene: TRBJ2-7; CDR3aa: CASTQTGAHEQYF
abundance: .; d_gene: TRBD1; v_gene: TRBV7-9; j_gene: TRBJ2-7; CDR3aa: CASSLRGQGASYEQYF
abundance: .; d_gene: .; v_gene: TRBV2; j_gene: TRBJ1-2; CDR3aa: CASSGDSRNYGYTF
abundance: .; d_gene: TRBD1; v_gene: TRBV10-3; j_gene: TRBJ2-7; CDR3aa: CAISELTMTNRGSSYEQYF